Described below is a single T cell receptor (beta chain) sequence and its context. The target antigen is unknown. The ends were cut back, 0 bases at V and 4 bases at J, with 7 bases in the middle. Germline V gene data show CDR1 as LGHNA and CDR2 as YSLEER. This CDR3 contains 13 residues. The sampling schedule covered blood at baseline, cycle 4 day 1, and cycle 7 day 1. Assay: immunoSEQ multiplex PCR; the TCRdb copy retains only in-frame clones and omits some. Among tens of thousands of clones listed, roughly 84% were seen once. These data come from a study of OX40 agonist ivuxolimab in advanced cancers. Study results and caveats: Normalized T-cell clonal expansion was also low in a subset of nonresponders. People who partly responded at 0.1-3.0 mg/kg had some of the least clonal expansion seen. Among T cells, CD8+ cells averaged more expanded clones than CD4+ cells.

The TCR was taken from an adult with an advanced solid tumor such as melanoma, head and neck, liver or kidney cancer. Here the sequenced sample was CD4+ or CD8+ T cells sorted from blood, taken in a trial of the OX40 agonist ivuxolimab. The chain joins TRBV4-3 to TRBJ2-7; D not resolved. The CDR3 nucleotides read TGCGCCAGCAGCCAAGAACGAACGTACGAGCAGTACTTC. Residues: CASSQERTYEQYF.